The text below deals with one T cell receptor beta chain. What it recognizes is unknown. The junction and the germline gene differ at one end; a read error may be behind it. The germline V gene encodes CDR1 SEHNR and CDR2 FQNEAQ (reference sequence). The CDR3 has 12 residues. Primers: 60 Vbeta forward and 13 Jbeta reverse. Only in-frame clones appear in the TCRdb table, and some are missing; sequencing was by immunoSEQ multiplex PCR. Of about 150,000 clones in the sample, 80% were seen once. These data come from a study of cytomegalovirus exposure and HLA in healthy donors. Whole-study context: Researchers previously reported finding 90 million to 130 million unique TCR beta sequences from 170 million or so T cells. Clustering assigned 81% of the 350 to 400 genotyped donors to the Caucasian-associated ancestry cluster. Overall study findings and caveats: Some TCR beta chains (164 of them) were listed as cytomegalovirus-associated.

The chain joins TRBV7-9 to TRBJ1-2; 7 bases align to TRBD1. The sequence derives from a male donor in good health and CMV-seropositive. The sequenced sample was PBMCs. The CDR3: CSSSPGGRGYTF. In DNA form, the CDR3 reads TGTTCCAGCAGCCCAGGGGGGCGCGGCTACACCTTC.